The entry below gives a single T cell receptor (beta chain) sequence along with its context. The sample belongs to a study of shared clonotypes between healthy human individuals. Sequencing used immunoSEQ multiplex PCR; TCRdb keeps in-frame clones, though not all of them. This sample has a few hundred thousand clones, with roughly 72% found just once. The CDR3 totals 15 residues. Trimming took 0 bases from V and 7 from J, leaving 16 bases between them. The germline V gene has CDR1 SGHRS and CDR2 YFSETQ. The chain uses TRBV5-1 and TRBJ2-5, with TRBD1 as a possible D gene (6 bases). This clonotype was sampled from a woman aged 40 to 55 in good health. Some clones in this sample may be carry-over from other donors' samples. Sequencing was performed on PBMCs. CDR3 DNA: TGCGCCAGCAGCTTGGAAGGCGGCACGACAGGGACCCAGTACTTC. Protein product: CASSLEGGTTGTQYF.